This TCR beta chain was identified during a study of T-cell reconstitution after alpha-beta-depleted transplantation in children. Notes on the study in general: Counts and diversity of T cells one year after transplant came mostly from newly produced T cells.

Concerning this clonotype: The antigen remains unidentified.

Preparation of the TCRbeta library was carried out with unique molecular identifiers. TCRdb re-called the PCR reads through MiXCR, storing one row per CDR3 protein. The sample lists approximately 800,000 distinct CDR3 sequences, approximately 15% occurring once. The CDR3 extends over 15 amino acids. Germline-derived CDR1 and CDR2 are DFQATT and SNEGSKA (reference sequence). The germline V and J ends were trimmed by 3 bases and 3 bases, with 15 bases remaining between them. The sequence was collected from a male patient younger than 18 who had a stem cell transplant for acute lymphoblastic leukemia, so the T cells may come from the graft donor. This specimen was PBMCs, mostly from graft donor cells, taken 360 days after TCRalphabeta/CD19-depleted stem cell transplant. This chain joins TRBV20-1 and TRBJ1-5; weak D call: TRBD1 (6 bases). The CDR3 loop is CSASWQGIPNQPQHF. Written as DNA, the CDR3 is TGCAGTGCTAGTTGGCAGGGGATCCCCAATCAGCCCCAGCATTTT.